The T cell receptor beta chain under discussion was sequenced for a study of T cell responses to AZD1222 COVID-19 vaccine. On this clone itself: Its antigen remains unknown.

From germline, CDR1 is MDHEN and CDR2 SYDVKM. Trimming left V 7 bases short and J 2 bases short, with 12 bases between. The CDR3 is 14 residues long. Sequencing was performed with immunoSEQ multiplex PCR; in TCRdb, only in-frame clones are kept and a portion is missing. The sample holds about 120,000 clones, 85% to 95% seen once. Study findings and constraints: Repertoires in all cases were sampled only once the peak T cell response had passed. The span of vaccine-associated CD4 TCRs extended across spike, with dominance at 160-218 and 743-854.

The sequenced sample was peripheral blood, obtained on day 0 of AZD1222 vaccination. The gene calls are TRBV28 and TRBJ1-3; D may be TRBD1 (5 bases). This clonotype originated in an adult in good health. The chain's CDR3 is CASTLPGAGNTIYF. CDR3 in DNA: TGTGCCAGCACCCTGCCGGGGGCTGGAAACACCATATATTTT.